This entry lists 17 T cell receptor beta chains sequenced from one sample in a study of T cells in Graves' hyperthyroidism and ophthalmopathy. Researchers amplified the TCR beta CDR3 regions from RNA transcripts. First-round RT-PCR targeting the TCR CDR3 was performed with the HTBI primer set. MiXCR, applied by TCRdb to the multiplex PCR reads, yields one record per CDR3 protein. The top ten clones hold just under 8% of a sample with hundreds of thousands of distinct CDR3 sequences, 15% to 18% of them seen once. Source material: blood. Every receptor here comes from a woman aged 18-29 years with Graves' hyperthyroidism.

Many counts were recorded for this clonotype. The chain recombines TRBV6-1 with TRBJ2-5; 9 bases line up with TRBD1. CDR1 and CDR2 from the germline V gene are MNHNS and SASEGT. V trimming: 4 bases; J trimming: 6 bases; junction bases outside the gene matches: 6. This CDR3 is built from 14 residues. Here the CDR3 reads CASSGRDRVKTQYF. CDR3 sequence (DNA): TGTGCCAGCAGTGGCCGGGACAGGGTGAAGACCCAGTACTTC.

This clonotype was seen many times. V usage is TRBV18 and J usage is TRBJ1-6; D may be TRBD1 (6 bases). Per the germline V gene, CDR1 is KGHSH and CDR2 is LQKENI. Trimming took 3 bases from V and 7 from J, leaving 13 bases between them. The CDR3 has 15 amino acids. The CDR3 nucleotides read TGTGCCAGCTCACCGGGGGGCCCTGGCAATTCACCCCTCCACTTT. Its protein is CASSPGGPGNSPLHF.

The V and J genes are TRBV19 and TRBJ1-1; no firm D call. Trimming shortened V by 6 bases and J by 0 bases, and 8 bases separated the two germline ends. Germline assignment: CDR1 LNHDA and CDR2 SQIVND (reference sequence). The CDR3 is 13 amino acids. The CDR3 coding sequence is TGTGCCAGTAGGTATTCATTGAACACTGAAGCTTTCTTT. Amino acids: CASRYSLNTEAFF.

This clonotype occurred many times. The V and J genes are TRBV7-8 and TRBJ2-2; TRBD2 agrees at 12 bases. J lost 5 bases, V lost 5 bases, and 9 bases had no gene match. The CDR3 length is 17 residues. Per the germline V gene, CDR1 is SGHVS and CDR2 is FQNEAQ. The CDR3 region is CASSPTSGGLGTGELFF. The CDR3 DNA follows: TGTGCCAGCAGCCCGACTAGCGGGGGTTTGGGTACCGGGGAGCTGTTTTTT.

This clonotype came up a few times. This chain joins TRBV27 and TRBJ2-2; the D is unclear. Germline CDR1 and CDR2: MNHEY and SMNVEV (reference sequence). This CDR3 region has 14 residues. Trimming took 3 bases from V and 2 from J, leaving 7 bases between them. The CDR3 region has the DNA TGTGCCAGCAGTTTTATTACCAACACCGGGGAGCTGTTTTTT. Amino acids: CASSFITNTGELFF.

In its sample, this clonotype was seen many times. CDR3 in DNA: TGTGCCAGCAGCCAACACGGACAGCCAAATGTGGAGACCCAGTACTTC. Protein product: CASSQHGQPNVETQYF. The chain recombines TRBV3-1 with TRBJ2-5, with a weak D call TRBD1 (6 bases). Trimming removed 2 bases from V and 5 bases from J, with 18 bases in between. This CDR3 is 16 amino acids long. CDR1 is LGHDT, CDR2 YNNKEL, per germline (reference sequence).

The chain recombines TRBV5-1 with TRBJ2-7; TRBD1 aligns across 7 bases. The CDR3 runs 15 residues. V dropped 4 bases and J dropped 3; count of bases not matched to a gene: 10. Germline assignment: CDR1 SGHRS and CDR2 YFSETQ. CDR3 sequence: CASSALWTGDYEQYF. The CDR3 DNA follows: TGCGCCAGCAGCGCCCTCTGGACAGGCGACTACGAGCAGTACTTC.

This clonotype has a handful of counts. The chain couples TRBV9 to TRBJ2-2, with D perhaps TRBD1 or TRBD2 (5 bases each). Between the trimmed V and J ends, which lost 3 bases and 6 bases, there was a span of 15 bases. CDR1 is SGDLS, CDR2 YYNGEE, per germline. The CDR3 totals 15 residues. CDR3 sequence (DNA): TGTGCCAGCAGCGGGGGACGACGAGGGTCCGGGGAGCTGTTTTTT. Protein product: CASSGGRRGSGELFF. The variable domain in full, completed from reference TRBV9 and TRBJ2-2, reads DSGVTQTPKHLITATGQRVTLRCSPRSGDLSVYWYQQSLDQGLQFLIQYYNGEERAKGNILERFSAQQFPDLHSELNLSSLELGDSALYFCASSGGRRGSGELFFGEGSRLTVL.

This clonotype has more than one count but fewer than ten. This sequence joins TRBV29-1 and TRBJ2-1; D uncertain. CDR1 is SQVTM, CDR2 ANQGSEA, per germline. The V and J ends lost 6 bases and 0 bases respectively, with 12 bases between them. The CDR3 length is 14 residues. CDR3 nucleotide sequence: TGCAGCGTGAGGACCGTTAGCTCCTACAATGAGCAGTTCTTC. This codes for CSVRTVSSYNEQFF.

This clonotype was found many times. The rearrangement uses TRBV20-1 and TRBJ1-2; possible D gene TRBD1, 5 bases. This CDR3 is 16 amino acids long. The V gene's germline CDR1 is DFQATT and CDR2 SNEGSKA (reference sequence). The ends were cut back, 2 bases at V and 0 bases at J, with 16 bases in the middle. CDR3 region: CSARSGQDLPNYGYTF. For the CDR3, the DNA is TGCAGTGCTAGATCAGGACAAGACCTACCTAACTATGGCTACACCTTC.

The chain carries TRBV19 and TRBJ2-2; D is perhaps TRBD2 (6 bases). Deletions cut 3 bases from V and 4 bases from J, with 12 bases between. Germline assignment: CDR1 LNHDA and CDR2 SQIVND (reference sequence). The CDR3 spans 15 residues. The CDR3 sequence is CASSIRGVGTGELFF. The CDR3 DNA sequence: TGTGCCAGTAGTATTCGCGGGGTGGGCACCGGGGAGCTGTTTTTT.

This clonotype was seen repeatedly, ten times or more. The chain is built from TRBV2 and TRBJ2-2; maybe TRBD2 (8 bases). The CDR3 covers 15 residues. Germline loops: CDR1 SNHLY, CDR2 FYNNEI. Trimming removed 5 bases from V and 6 bases from J, with 16 bases in between. In nucleotides, the CDR3 is TGTGCCAGCAGTTCTAGCGGGCAGGGGGCCGGGGAGCTGTTTTTT. Its protein product is CASSSSGQGAGELFF.

The sample holds many counts of this clonotype. CDR3 sequence (DNA): TGTGCCAGCAGCGTAATTAGGGGGAGCAATCAGCCCCAGCATTTT. Translation gives CASSVIRGSNQPQHF. The chain links TRBV9 to TRBJ1-5; D perhaps matches TRBD1 (6 bases). Germline CDR1 and CDR2: SGDLS and YYNGEE. The CDR3 runs to 15 residues. Trimming stripped 1 base from V and 1 base from J, with 9 bases between.

This clonotype has ten or more counts. The chain combines TRBV3-1 with TRBJ1-2; weak D call: TRBD1 (5 bases). Looked up from germline, CDR1 is LGHDT and CDR2 is YNNKEL (reference sequence). The CDR3 contains 14 residues. The V end was cut by 4 bases, the J end by 4 bases, with 13 bases between. The CDR3 is CASSLGTQSYGYTF. The DNA for the CDR3 is TGTGCCAGCAGCCTCGGGACCCAAAGCTATGGCTACACCTTC. Looking up the rest from reference TRBV3-1 and TRBJ1-2 gives the full variable domain: DTAVSQTPKYLVTQMGNDKSIKCEQNLGHDTMYWYKQDSKKFLKIMFSYNNKELIINETVPNRFSPKSPDKAHLNLHINSLELGDSAVYFCASSLGTQSYGYTFGSGTRLTVV.

The chain is built from TRBV11-2 and TRBJ2-4, with 8 bases matching TRBD2. Germline V gene data show CDR1 as SGHAT and CDR2 as FQNNGV. V shed 4 bases, J shed 2 bases, and the junction held 10 bases outside the gene matches. The length of the CDR3 is 17 residues. Here the CDR3 reads CASSSERGGGSKNIQYF. The CDR3 DNA follows: TGTGCCAGCAGCTCGGAACGGGGGGGCGGCTCCAAAAACATTCAGTACTTC.

Regarding this clonotype: This may be a read error, as it is one base from a much larger clone. The genes are TRBV20-1 and TRBJ2-7; D might be TRBD2 (6 bases). This CDR3 has 15 residues. Germline CDR1 DFQATT, CDR2 SNEGSKA (reference sequence). This CDR3 reads CNAIGTSTGSYEQYF. The CDR3 coding sequence is TGCAATGCTATCGGGACTTCCACGGGCTCCTACGAGCAGTACTTC.

In its sample, this clonotype was seen many times. The chain recombines TRBV5-1 with TRBJ1-5; 8 bases map to TRBD1. The germline gives CDR1 SGHRS, CDR2 YFSETQ. Germline trimming cut 4 bases from V and 7 bases from J; bases unmatched to any gene: 7. The CDR3 length is 14 residues. CDR3 amino acids: CASSQTGDGQPQHF. DNA of the CDR3: TGCGCCAGCAGCCAGACAGGGGACGGGCAGCCCCAGCATTTT.